These T cell receptor beta chains were read from a single sample in a study of blood T cell repertoires in COVID-19. Only in-frame clones appear in the TCRdb table, and some are missing; sequencing was by immunoSEQ multiplex PCR. The data show 350,000 to 500,000 clones, approximately 90% seen once. Sample: PBMCs or T cells enriched from blood (not recorded which). Source of these receptors: a woman aged 18-29 years who had been exposed to COVID-19. Both conserved end residues are trimmed from each CDR3. The D gene is left open where the match is weak.

d_call: .
v_call: TRBV28
cdr3_length: 11
j_call: TRBJ1-4
cdr3_aa: ASRRAGNEKLF

d_call: TRBD1
v_call: TRBV25-1
cdr3_length: 15
j_call: TRBJ2-7
cdr3_aa: ASSESLGQASSYEQY

d_call: .
v_call: TRBV7-6
cdr3_length: 13
j_call: TRBJ1-2
cdr3_aa: ASSLGRDILYGYT

d_call: .
v_call: TRBV27
cdr3_length: 12
j_call: TRBJ1-2
cdr3_aa: ASSLSGSGNGYT

d_call: .
v_call: TRBV18
cdr3_length: 11
j_call: TRBJ1-1
cdr3_aa: ASSIGGNTEAF

d_call: .
v_call: TRBV7-3
cdr3_length: 11
j_call: TRBJ1-2
cdr3_aa: ASSLQGGSGYT

d_call: TRBD2
v_call: TRBV30
cdr3_length: 13
j_call: TRBJ2-5
cdr3_aa: AWNQLAGAFETQY

d_call: .
v_call: TRBV27
cdr3_length: 11
j_call: TRBJ2-7
cdr3_aa: ASMHGSSYEQY

d_call: .
v_call: TRBV7-3
cdr3_length: 12
j_call: TRBJ1-1
cdr3_aa: ASSSMGQNTEAF

d_call: .
v_call: TRBV28
cdr3_length: 11
j_call: TRBJ2-7
cdr3_aa: ASRQLEPYEQY

d_call: .
v_call: TRBV6-1
cdr3_length: 15
j_call: TRBJ1-3
cdr3_aa: ASSEGGDSSWGNTIY

d_call: TRBD2
v_call: TRBV5-1
cdr3_length: 16
j_call: TRBJ2-3
cdr3_aa: ASRWGAEGLAGTDTQY

d_call: TRBD2
v_call: TRBV2
cdr3_length: 14
j_call: TRBJ2-1
cdr3_aa: ASSDRGVISYNEQF

d_call: TRBD1
v_call: TRBV10-2
cdr3_length: 13
j_call: TRBJ1-5
cdr3_aa: ASSTDRESNQPQH

d_call: .
v_call: TRBV19
cdr3_length: 12
j_call: TRBJ2-7
cdr3_aa: ASSMGGLTYEQY

d_call: TRBD2
v_call: TRBV15
cdr3_length: 12
j_call: TRBJ2-7
cdr3_aa: ATSRLAGPYEQY

d_call: TRBD1
v_call: TRBV28
cdr3_length: 13
j_call: TRBJ1-2
cdr3_aa: ASSFMFGTGNGYT

d_call: .
v_call: TRBV7-8
cdr3_length: 16
j_call: TRBJ1-1
cdr3_aa: ASSLGLSREVGNTEAF

d_call: .
v_call: TRBV6-5
cdr3_length: 11
j_call: TRBJ1-3
cdr3_aa: ASRRGSGNTIY

d_call: TRBD2
v_call: TRBV19
cdr3_length: 19
j_call: TRBJ2-2
cdr3_aa: ASSISRLAGGYVLWTGELF

d_call: TRBD2
v_call: TRBV3-1/TRBV3-2
cdr3_length: 14
j_call: TRBJ2-7
cdr3_aa: ASSPRLAGGPYEQY

d_call: TRBD1
v_call: TRBV5-1
cdr3_length: 15
j_call: TRBJ2-7
cdr3_aa: ASSLASARDRGFEQY

d_call: TRBD1
v_call: TRBV6-5
cdr3_length: 12
j_call: TRBJ1-3
cdr3_aa: ASNTGASGNTIY

d_call: .
v_call: TRBV11-2
cdr3_length: 12
j_call: TRBJ2-7
cdr3_aa: ASSFAGASYEQY

d_call: .
v_call: TRBV2
cdr3_length: 10
j_call: TRBJ2-3
cdr3_aa: ASSGGSDTQY

d_call: .
v_call: TRBV2
cdr3_length: 11
j_call: TRBJ1-4
cdr3_aa: ASSVATNEKLF

d_call: .
v_call: TRBV18
cdr3_length: 16
j_call: TRBJ2-6
cdr3_aa: ASSPQQGTRSGANVLT

d_call: TRBD1
v_call: TRBV11-2
cdr3_length: 14
j_call: TRBJ1-4
cdr3_aa: ASSTHYGTGDEKLF

d_call: .
v_call: TRBV5-1
cdr3_length: 13
j_call: TRBJ2-5
cdr3_aa: ASSPEGHRQETQY

d_call: TRBD1
v_call: TRBV5-1
cdr3_length: 12
j_call: TRBJ2-1
cdr3_aa: ASSSGQGVVEQF

d_call: .
v_call: TRBV7-9
cdr3_length: 13
j_call: TRBJ1-6
cdr3_aa: ASTRGDNINSPLH

d_call: TRBD2
v_call: TRBV7-6
cdr3_length: 13
j_call: TRBJ2-1
cdr3_aa: ASSPGLGGRNEQF

d_call: TRBD2
v_call: TRBV4-3
cdr3_length: 13
j_call: TRBJ2-1
cdr3_aa: ASSQDPHRGGREF

d_call: .
v_call: TRBV7-8
cdr3_length: 16
j_call: TRBJ1-6
cdr3_aa: ASSPQRSQGSYNSPLH

d_call: TRBD2
v_call: TRBV28
cdr3_length: 15
j_call: TRBJ2-7
cdr3_aa: ASSGTSGSHPSYEQY

d_call: .
v_call: TRBV25-1
cdr3_length: 13
j_call: TRBJ2-7
cdr3_aa: ASRDSGKSSYEQY

d_call: .
v_call: TRBV18
cdr3_length: 14
j_call: TRBJ1-5
cdr3_aa: ASSPLPFVSNQPQH

d_call: TRBD1
v_call: TRBV11-3
cdr3_length: 14
j_call: TRBJ2-2
cdr3_aa: ASSLGQGKVTGELF

d_call: TRBD2
v_call: TRBV30
cdr3_length: 16
j_call: TRBJ2-1
cdr3_aa: AWSGERGGLRTYNEQF

d_call: .
v_call: TRBV14
cdr3_length: 20
j_call: TRBJ1-5
cdr3_aa: ASSHLSGDEPFPPNSNQPQH

d_call: TRBD1
v_call: TRBV5-4
cdr3_length: 15
j_call: TRBJ2-1
cdr3_aa: ASSLKTGATSYNEQF

d_call: TRBD2
v_call: TRBV5-8
cdr3_length: 14
j_call: TRBJ2-5
cdr3_aa: ASSLGLAGGQETQY